One sample yielded the 29 T cell receptor beta chains listed below, sequenced in a study of spatial heterogeneity in lung cancer. The time point denotes: blood at routine non-recurrence follow-up after resection. From tumor, nontumor lung or frozen PBMC, whole RNA was taken unsorted for sequencing. TCRdb reanalysed the 5' RACE reads using MiXCR and keeps one entry per CDR3 protein. The table has under 30,000 distinct CDR3 sequences, 4.5% to 7.5% seen once. Sequenced here: PBMCs, sampled at follow-up. These receptors were taken from a male donor with early-stage non-small cell lung cancer.

There are many counts of this clonotype. V is TRBV7-9 and J is TRBJ1-5; 8 positions match TRBD1. The CDR3 loop spans 16 amino acids. Per the germline V gene, CDR1 is SEHNR and CDR2 is FQNEAQ (reference sequence). V shed 6 bases, J shed 2 bases, and the junction held 9 bases outside the gene matches. The CDR3 DNA follows: TGTGCCAGCAGTCCTGCAGGGGGCAGGGGCAATCAGCCCCAGCATTTT. This sequence encodes CASSPAGGRGNQPQHF.

This chain connects TRBV7-8 to TRBJ2-2; a weak D match, TRBD2 (6 bases). Looked up from germline, CDR1 is SGHVS and CDR2 is FQNEAQ. V lost 1 base, J lost 3 bases, and 12 bases lay in between. This CDR3 spans 16 amino acids. In nucleotides, the CDR3 is TGTGCCAGCAGCTTAGGAGTTGGGGGGTACACCGGGGAGCTGTTTTTT. Its translation: CASSLGVGGYTGELFF. Complete variable domain (other parts from reference TRBV7-8 and TRBJ2-2): GAGVSQSPRYKVAKRGQDVALRCDPISGHVSLFWYQQALGQGPEFLTYFQNEAQLDKSGLPSDRFFAERPEGSVSTLKIQRTQQEDSAVYLCASSLGVGGYTGELFFGEGSRLTVL.

The CDR3 coding sequence is TGTGCCAGCAGCCTTAGCGGGAGCTACACCGGGGAGCTGTTTTTT. Amino acids: CASSLSGSYTGELFF. The chain carries TRBV11-1 and TRBJ2-2; the match to TRBD2 covers 9 bases. CDR1 is SGHAT and CDR2 is FQDESV in the germline V gene (reference sequence). There are 15 residues in the CDR3. V was clipped by 5 bases and J by 3 bases; unmatched bases: 4.

This clonotype has only a few counts. This chain links TRBV7-6 with TRBJ2-1; D ambiguous. Per the germline V gene, CDR1 is SGHVS and CDR2 is FNYEAQ. The CDR3 sequence is 16 residues long. V lost 5 bases to trimming and J lost 0 bases, with 14 bases between them. The CDR3 bases are TGTGCCAGCAGCGTGGGGTCCAAGAGCTCCTACAATGAGCAGTTCTTC. This sequence encodes CASSVGSKSSYNEQFF. Complete variable domain (other parts from reference TRBV7-6 and TRBJ2-1): GAGVSQSPRYKVTKRGQDVALRCDPISGHVSLYWYRQALGQGPEFLTYFNYEAQQDKSGLPNDRFSAERPEGSISTLTIQRTEQRDSAMYRCASSVGSKSSYNEQFFGPGTRLTVL.

By frequency in the sample, this clonotype is medium-sized. J is TRBJ1-1 and V is TRBV4-3, with D hard to call. From germline, CDR1 is LGHNA and CDR2 YSLEER. With 0 bases removed from V and 4 bases from J, the gap between germline ends came to 12 bases. This CDR3 has 15 amino acids. CDR3 amino acids: CASSQEHSRTTEAFF. The CDR3 region has the DNA TGCGCCAGCAGCCAAGAACACTCTAGGACCACTGAAGCTTTCTTT.

This clonotype was seen many times. The J gene is TRBJ1-5, the V gene TRBV11-2; the match to TRBD1 covers 11 bases. The CDR3 sequence is 18 residues long. V dropped 4 bases and J dropped 1; count of bases not matched to a gene: 9. Germline assignment: CDR1 SGHAT and CDR2 FQNNGV. The CDR3 nucleotides are TGTGCCAGCAGCTCAACCGGGACAGGGGGGAGGAGCAATCAGCCCCAGCATTTT. Protein: CASSSTGTGGRSNQPQHF.

This clonotype was counted at least ten times. This sequence joins TRBV6-4 and TRBJ2-7; the D call may be TRBD1 or TRBD2 (5 bases each). Trimming stripped 4 bases from V and 2 bases from J, with 9 bases between. CDR1 is MRHNA, CDR2 SNTAGT, per germline. The CDR3 contains 13 residues. CDR3 sequence (DNA): TGTGCCAGCAGTGGGGGACCGACCTACGAGCAGTACGTC. This gives the protein CASSGGPTYEQYV.

This clonotype has at least ten counts. J is TRBJ2-4 and V is TRBV7-8; 9 bases fit TRBD1. Germline values: CDR1 SGHVS, CDR2 FQNEAQ. The CDR3 spans 15 residues. V shed 4 bases, J shed 2 bases, and the junction held 3 bases outside the gene matches. The CDR3 loop reads CASSYDRGSKNIQYF. CDR3 DNA sequence: TGTGCCAGCAGCTACGACAGGGGGTCCAAAAACATTCAGTACTTC.

This clonotype was counted at least ten times. This chain uses TRBV2 with TRBJ2-2, with D perhaps TRBD1 (6 bases). The V gene's germline CDR1 is SNHLY and CDR2 FYNNEI. Trimming stripped 6 bases from V and 0 bases from J, with 11 bases between. The CDR3 contains 15 residues. This CDR3 is CASRKQGTNTGELFF. In nucleotides, the CDR3 is TGTGCCAGCAGAAAACAGGGAACGAACACCGGGGAGCTGTTTTTT.

This clonotype was seen more than once but under ten times. The chain links TRBV6-2 or TRBV6-3 to TRBJ2-7; TRBD1 aligns across 9 bases. The V gene's germline CDR1 is MNHEY and CDR2 SVGEGT. CDR3 length: 16 amino acids. V lost 2 bases to trimming and J lost 5 bases; unmatched junction nucleotides: 10. The CDR3 reads CASSYHLQGAPHEQYV. In DNA form, the CDR3 reads TGTGCCAGCAGTTACCACTTACAGGGGGCGCCACACGAGCAGTACGTC.

The sample holds many counts of this clonotype. CDR3: CATSDSVPGVDEQYV. The CDR3, as DNA: TGTGCCACCAGTGACTCAGTGCCAGGGGTCGACGAGCAGTACGTC. The chain recombines TRBV24-1 with TRBJ2-7; possible D gene TRBD1, 6 bases. The CDR3 is 15 amino acids. Trimming took off 4 bases at V and 5 bases at J, with 17 bases between the two ends. Looked up from germline, CDR1 is KGHDR and CDR2 is SFDVKD.

This clonotype appeared many times. The chain employs TRBV4-1 and TRBJ1-4; no clear D gene. Germline V gene lookup returns CDR1 MGHRA and CDR2 YSYEKL. CDR3 size: 13 residues. Trimming left V 4 bases short and J 7 bases short, with 10 bases between. The CDR3 coding sequence is TGCGCCAGCAGCCGCCTCTTAGGTGAAAAACTGTTTTTT. It yields the protein CASSRLLGEKLFF.

The chain combines TRBV30 with TRBJ1-1; D is perhaps TRBD1 (6 bases). Trimming removed 5 bases at V and 3 bases at J, with 13 bases between. This CDR3 is built from 13 residues. Germline V lookup: CDR1 GTSNPN, CDR2 SVGIG (reference sequence). CDR3 sequence: CAWGRHRDTEAFF. The CDR3 bases are TGTGCCTGGGGCCGGCACAGGGACACTGAAGCTTTCTTT.

The table lists this clonotype with many counts. V is TRBV5-1 and J is TRBJ2-3; 12 bases line up with TRBD1. Germline CDR1 SGHRS, CDR2 YFSETQ. The CDR3 extends over 16 amino acids. V shed 4 bases and J 6 bases; nucleotides not matched to a gene: 9. The CDR3 region is CASSLGQGAIKDTQYF. CDR3 sequence (DNA): TGCGCCAGCAGCCTGGGACAGGGGGCAATCAAGGATACGCAGTATTTT.

This clonotype was observed at least ten times. The chain carries TRBV24-1 and TRBJ1-2, with 10 bases aligning to TRBD1. V gave up 1 base and J gave up 4 bases; unmatched junction bases: 5. CDR3 length: 16 amino acids. CDR1 and CDR2 (germline): KGHDR, SFDVKD. The CDR3 coding sequence is TGTGCCACCAGTGATTTCGGGACAGGGGATTCCTATGGCTACACCTTC. As protein: CATSDFGTGDSYGYTF.

This clonotype has a count of ten or more. V and J are TRBV20-1 and TRBJ2-2, with TRBD2 as a possible D gene (6 bases). The CDR3 consists of 14 residues. Germline V lookup: CDR1 DFQATT, CDR2 SNEGSKA (reference sequence). The germline V and J ends were trimmed by 3 bases and 1 base, with 9 bases remaining between them. CDR3 nucleotide sequence: TGCAGTGCTAGGGTGGGACTGAACACCGGGGAGCTGTTTTTT. Translating it yields CSARVGLNTGELFF.

As for this clonotype: Sequence at one end of the junction differs from germline and may be a read error. V is TRBV7-7 and J is TRBJ1-5; 8 bases map to TRBD1. Germline V CDR1 and CDR2: SSHAT, FNYEAQ (reference sequence). The CDR3 is 16 amino acids. For the CDR3, the DNA is TGTGCTAGCAGCTTGGTGGACAGGGCCTCATCGGGGCCCCAGCATTTT. This sequence encodes CASSLVDRASSGPQHF.

This clonotype appeared many times. The chain employs TRBV10-3 and TRBJ2-7; 11 nucleotides agree with TRBD2. CDR1 is ENHRY, CDR2 SYGVKD, per germline. The V segment lost 2 bases and the J segment 1 base; nucleotides outside the gene matches: 1. CDR3 size: 15 residues. The DNA for the CDR3 is TGTGCCATCAGTGAGGGGACTAGCGGATCCTACGAGCAGTACGTC. This encodes CAISEGTSGSYEQYV.

This clonotype was recorded a few times. The junction and the germline gene differ at one end; a read error may be behind it. The rearrangement uses TRBV7-2 and TRBJ2-1; 12 nucleotides line up with TRBD2. Germline lookup yields CDR1 SGHTA and CDR2 FQGNSA. There are 14 residues in the CDR3. The CDR3: CVSSSGLAGPPQFF. Here the CDR3 DNA reads TGTGTCAGCAGCTCGGGACTAGCGGGCCCCCCGCAGTTCTTC.

This clonotype was seen a handful of times. The chain employs TRBV5-1 and TRBJ2-5, with TRBD1 as a possible D gene (5 bases). V shed 4 bases and J shed 5 bases, with 15 bases lying between them. Germline CDR1 reads SGHRS; CDR2 reads YFSETQ. The CDR3 covers 14 residues. The DNA of the CDR3 is TGCGCCAGCAGCCCTCAGGGAATTGAGGAGACCCAGTACTTC. Its protein product is CASSPQGIEETQYF.

In its sample, this clonotype was seen a few times. The V and J genes are TRBV30 and TRBJ1-4; TRBD1 agrees at 7 bases. V dropped 0 bases and J dropped 10; count of bases not matched to a gene: 8. CDR3 size: 14 residues. From germline, CDR1 is GTSNPN and CDR2 SVGIG (reference sequence). In nucleotides, the CDR3 is TGTGCCTGGAGTGTACAGGGGCCCGCGGGAAAACTGTTTTTT. This gives the protein CAWSVQGPAGKLFF.

In this sample, this clonotype turned up many times. V usage is TRBV6-2 or TRBV6-3 and J usage is TRBJ1-1; maybe TRBD1 (6 bases). The V end was cut by 7 bases, the J end by 11 bases, with 14 bases between. CDR3 size: 11 residues. Germline values: CDR1 MNHEY, CDR2 SVGEGT. CDR3: CASTEQGYAFF. The CDR3 DNA is TGTGCCAGCACCGAACAGGGTTATGCTTTCTTT.

V is TRBV7-2 and J is TRBJ2-3, with TRBD2 matching 7 bases. The germline CDR1 and CDR2 sequences are SGHTA and FQGNSA. V lost 1 base to trimming and J lost 0 bases; unmatched junction nucleotides: 4. This CDR3 region has 16 residues. This CDR3 reads CASSLGPAGSTDTQYF. The DNA for the CDR3 is TGTGCCAGCAGCTTAGGACCAGCGGGGAGCACAGATACGCAGTATTTT.

This clonotype was seen ten or more times. V and J are TRBV11-3 and TRBJ2-2; 10 bases line up with TRBD2. CDR3 length: 16 residues. CDR1 is SGHNT, CDR2 YENEEA, per germline. With 5 bases clipped from V and 3 bases from J, the junction kept 6 bases outside the gene matches. The CDR3 loop is CASSLLAGADTGELFF. In DNA form, the CDR3 reads TGTGCCAGCAGCCTTCTAGCGGGGGCTGACACCGGGGAGCTGTTTTTT.

This clonotype has a handful of counts. The chain employs TRBV20-1 and TRBJ2-1; possibly TRBD2 for D (7 bases). The CDR3 has 16 residues. The ends were cut back, 0 bases at V and 9 bases at J, with 21 bases in the middle. Germline loops: CDR1 DFQATT, CDR2 SNEGSKA (reference sequence). As DNA, the CDR3 is TGCAGTGCTAGAGATGGAGGACTAGGGGGTCTCGGTGAGCAGTTCTTC. Translated: CSARDGGLGGLGEQFF.

This clonotype was counted many times. V and J are TRBV20-1 and TRBJ2-7; 9 positions agree with TRBD2. Per germline, CDR1 DFQATT and CDR2 SNEGSKA (reference sequence). The CDR3 has 11 residues. CDR3 nucleotide sequence: TGCTGGCTAGCGGGACCCTACGAGCAGTACGTC. It translates to CWLAGPYEQYV.

This clonotype occurred many times. The genes are TRBV19 and TRBJ2-5; D uncertain. The V gene's germline CDR1 is LNHDA and CDR2 SQIVND (reference sequence). This CDR3 comprises 16 residues. Between the trimmed V and J ends, which lost 1 base and 4 bases, there was a span of 16 bases. The CDR3 loop reads CASSIGVATSRETQYF. CDR3 DNA sequence: TGTGCCAGTAGTATAGGGGTAGCCACGAGCCGAGAGACCCAGTACTTC.

The table lists this clonotype with many counts. The chain joins TRBV6-5 to TRBJ2-7; 9 nucleotides align to TRBD1. From germline, CDR1 is MNHEY and CDR2 SVGAGI. This CDR3 is 14 amino acids long. The trim removed 6 bases at V and 9 bases at J, leaving 12 bases unmatched. The DNA of the CDR3 is TGTGCCAGCAGGGCCGGGACAGGGTCACGGATGCAGTACTTC. Amino acids: CASRAGTGSRMQYF.

This clonotype was observed a handful of times. J is TRBJ2-3 and V is TRBV7-3; D not resolved. The V end was cut by 5 bases, the J end by 2 bases, with 11 bases between. The germline V gene has CDR1 SGHTA and CDR2 FQGTGA. This CDR3 has 14 amino acids. The CDR3 reads CASSADGITDTQYF. In nucleotides, the CDR3 is TGTGCCAGCAGCGCGGACGGAATCACAGATACGCAGTATTTT.